This entry features one T cell receptor (beta chain) sequence. Clones were read by immunoSEQ multiplex PCR, and TCRdb kept only the in-frame ones, dropping some. The sample lists roughly 380,000 clones; over 65% were seen once. These data are taken from a study of blood T cell repertoires in COVID-19. From germline, CDR1 is LNHDA and CDR2 SQIVND (reference sequence). This CDR3 is 15 amino acids long. Trimming stripped 3 bases from V and 1 base from J, with 12 bases between. The sequence was collected from a human donor with acute or convalescent COVID-19. The donor label of this sample is uncertain. The V call is TRBV19, the J call TRBJ1-1; perhaps TRBD1 as D (6 bases). Sequencing was done on a sample of peripheral blood. CDR3 sequence: CASSMINRANTEAFF. The DNA of the CDR3 is TGTGCCAGTAGTATGATAAACAGGGCGAACACTGAAGCTTTCTTT.